The sequence of this T cell receptor (beta chain) was determined in a study of CD8 T cells in Susac syndrome. Reverse transcription of 0.5 to 1 ug RNA was carried out with random hexamers. TCRdb redid the calling of the immunoSEQ multiplex PCR reads with MiXCR, one entry per CDR3 protein. The sample has 120,000 or so distinct CDR3 sequences; approximately 96% are singletons. The V segment lost 6 bases and the J segment 5 bases; nucleotides outside the gene matches: 9. The CDR3 has 13 residues. Germline V gene data show CDR1 as SQVTM and CDR2 as ANQGSEA. Specimen: CD4+ T cells from PBMCs. This clonotype was obtained from a human donor with Susac syndrome. The chain recombines TRBV29-1 with TRBJ2-7; TRBD1 agrees at 8 bases. DNA of the CDR3: TGCAGCGTGGCGGACAGGGTGGCCGACGAGCAGTACTTC. This translates into CSVADRVADEQYF.